This T cell receptor (beta chain) was found in a study of T cell responses to AZD1222 COVID-19 vaccine. Whole-study context: Whether given at about 4 or about 12 weeks, second doses were pooled. General observations from the study: It should be noted that donors were predominantly white British and more often female, and clonal diversity was possibly underestimated. Unmutated variant regions reportedly attract nearly half of all spike-specific TCRs. Receipt of two AZD1222 doses was followed by a rise in Spike-specific TCR breadth and depth.

Of note for this clone: Antigen specificity is unknown.

Germline CDR1 reads SNHLY; CDR2 reads FYNNEI. V lost 4 bases, J lost 5 bases, and 7 bases stayed unmatched. The CDR3 totals 14 residues. Repertoires were generated with immunoSEQ multiplex PCR, while TCRdb's copy carries only in-frame clones and drops some. Of roughly 100,000 clones in the sample, roughly 90% are singletons; the top ten hold over 4.5%. The material was peripheral blood, obtained on day 0 of AZD1222 vaccination. This chain joins TRBV2 and TRBJ2-5; TRBD1 matches 7 bases. This sequence was found in an adult in good health. CDR3 DNA sequence: TGTGCCAGCAGTGGGAGACAGGGTTTGGAGACCCAGTACTTC. This sequence encodes CASSGRQGLETQYF.